Listed below are T cell receptor beta chains from one sample, sequenced in a study of T cells after yellow fever vaccination. TCRdb reanalysed the 5' RACE reads using MiXCR and keeps one entry per CDR3 protein. The sample yields 300,000 to 350,000 distinct CDR3 sequences, roughly a tenth seen once. Sequencing used CD4+ T cells sorted from PBMCs, obtained 45 days after the yellow fever booster vaccination. The receptor source for this set is a man aged 18 to 29 who received the YFV17D yellow fever vaccine. The CDR3 runs from the conserved cysteine through the conserved F or W. Fields, in order: J gene, V gene, clone size, D gene, CDR3 DNA, CDR3 protein. D genes are given only for firm matches. A row's size may be missing; if present it is once, few, many or a size class.

TRBJ2-5 | TRBV20-1 | NA | TRBD2 | TGCAGTGCTACACAACTAGCGGGGGGGTTTAAGCAAGAGACCCAGTACTTC | CSATQLAGGFKQETQYF
TRBJ2-3 | TRBV9 | few | TRBD1 | TGTGCCAGCAGCGTAGCGACAGGGGGGGCAATGGATACGCAGTATTTT | CASSVATGGAMDTQYF
TRBJ2-1 | TRBV7-9 | few | NA | TGTGCCAGCAGCTTTTTGGGGAACAATGAGCAGTTCTTC | CASSFLGNNEQFF
TRBJ1-3 | TRBV5-1 | few | NA | TGCGCCAGCAGCTTGGAACTGGGCCCAGAGGCACCCATATATTTT | CASSLELGPEAPIYF
TRBJ2-7 | TRBV27 | few | NA | TGTGCCAGCAGTTTAAAACCGCCCCCCTACGAGCAGTACTTC | CASSLKPPPYEQYF
TRBJ2-2 | TRBV9 | NA | NA | TGTGCCAGCAGCGTAGTTGGGGACAACACCGGGGAGCTGTTTTTT | CASSVVGDNTGELFF
TRBJ1-2 | TRBV24-1 | many | NA | TGTGCCACCAGTGATCCAGGGTACTATGGCTACACCTTC | CATSDPGYYGYTF
TRBJ1-1 | TRBV28 | NA | NA | TGTGCCAGCAGTCGGGGGGCTGATTGGACTGAAGCTTTCTTT | CASSRGADWTEAFF
TRBJ1-5 | TRBV19 | NA | NA | TGTGCCAGTAGGGACAATAGCAATCAGCCCCAGCATTTT | CASRDNSNQPQHF
TRBJ2-3 | TRBV10-3 | NA | TRBD1 | TGTGCCATCAGTGTTGGGACAGGAGGCACAGATACGCAGTATTTT | CAISVGTGGTDTQYF
TRBJ2-5 | TRBV5-1 | NA | TRBD2 | TGCGCCAGCAGCACCATGGGGGGGTTCCAAGAGACCCAGTACTTC | CASSTMGGFQETQYF
TRBJ1-6 | TRBV6-5 | few | NA | TGTGCCAGCAGTTCTGCCTTGGGGGGTCATAACTATAATTCACCCCTCCACTTT | CASSSALGGHNYNSPLHF
TRBJ2-2 | TRBV27 | few | NA | TGTGCCAGCAGGGCGGCGGATTTGAACACCGGGGAGCTGTTTTTT | CASRAADLNTGELFF
TRBJ1-1 | TRBV7-2 | few | NA | TGTGCCAGCAGCGCTACAGGGATGAACACTGAAGCTTTCTTT | CASSATGMNTEAFF
TRBJ1-6 | TRBV10-3 | few | TRBD1 | TGTGCCATGGGGACAGGGGAGAAATCACCCCTCCACTTT | CAMGTGEKSPLHF
TRBJ1-6 | TRBV12-3/TRBV12-4 | NA | NA | TGTGCCAGCAGAGTCACAGGAGCCAGTAATTCACCCCTCCACTTT | CASRVTGASNSPLHF
TRBJ2-3 | TRBV24-1 | once | NA | TGTGCCACCAGTGATTTTCTCACGTCGCAGTATTTT | CATSDFLTSQYF
TRBJ2-1 | TRBV7-2 | NA | TRBD1 | TGTGCCAGCAGCTTAGTGGGGACAGGGAGGGGTGAGCAGTTCTTC | CASSLVGTGRGEQFF
TRBJ1-5 | TRBV6-6 | NA | NA | TGTGCCAGCAGGACGTCAAACGATCAGCCCCAGCATTTT | CASRTSNDQPQHF
TRBJ1-2 | TRBV5-1 | few | TRBD1 | TGCGCCAGCAGCTTGGAGAGGGGGCTCTCCTATGGCTACACCTTC | CASSLERGLSYGYTF
TRBJ1-6 | TRBV5-1 | NA | TRBD1 | TGCGCCAGCTCAAATCCGGGACAGGGGGCCTCACCCCTCCACTTT | CASSNPGQGASPLHF
TRBJ2-7 | TRBV29-1 | few | NA | TGCAGCGTTGGCCCCGGGGACTTCGAGCAGTACTTC | CSVGPGDFEQYF
TRBJ1-4 | TRBV5-1 | few | TRBD1 | TGCGCCAGCAGTCGACAGGGGGAAACTAATGAAAAACTGTTTTTT | CASSRQGETNEKLFF
TRBJ2-5 | TRBV19 | few | NA | TGTGCCAGTAGTGTTACAAGATTTCAAGAGACCCAGTACTTC | CASSVTRFQETQYF
TRBJ2-3 | TRBV6-6 | NA | NA | TGTGCCAGCAGAGGATTAGCAGGTGCTAGCACAGATACGCAGTATTTT | CASRGLAGASTDTQYF
TRBJ1-2 | TRBV29-1 | NA | NA | TGCAGCGTAGACAGTCCTAACTATGGCTACACCTTC | CSVDSPNYGYTF
TRBJ1-6 | TRBV4-1 | many | NA | TGCGCCAGCAGCAGCGGTCCAGACTCACCCCTCCACTTT | CASSSGPDSPLHF
TRBJ1-1 | TRBV5-1 | NA | NA | TGCGCCAGCAGCTTGGGATACCAAGCTTTCTTT | CASSLGYQAFF